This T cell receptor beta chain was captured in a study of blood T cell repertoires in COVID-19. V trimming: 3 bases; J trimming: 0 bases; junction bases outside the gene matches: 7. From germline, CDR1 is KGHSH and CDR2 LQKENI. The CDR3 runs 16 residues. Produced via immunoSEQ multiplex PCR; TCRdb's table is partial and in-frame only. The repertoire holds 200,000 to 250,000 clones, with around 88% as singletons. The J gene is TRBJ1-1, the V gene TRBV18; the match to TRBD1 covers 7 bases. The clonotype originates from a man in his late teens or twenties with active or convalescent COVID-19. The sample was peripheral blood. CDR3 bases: TGTGCCAGCTCACCTAGGGACAGCCACCTGAACACTGAAGCTTTCTTT. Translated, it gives CASSPRDSHLNTEAFF.